Included here is one T cell receptor beta chain sequence, with context. This sample was included in a study of OX40 agonist ivuxolimab in advanced cancers. CDR3 size: 15 residues. Germline lookup yields CDR1 MNHEY and CDR2 SVGAGI. Trimming took 5 bases from V and 0 from J, leaving 11 bases between them. Sequencing used immunoSEQ multiplex PCR; TCRdb keeps in-frame clones, though not all of them. This repertoire shows tens of thousands of clones, under 95% found once; its top ten account for roughly 0.5%. The chain combines TRBV6-5 with TRBJ1-5; D is uncertain. The receptor comes from an adult with an advanced solid tumor such as melanoma, head and neck, liver or kidney cancer. The specimen comprised CD4+ or CD8+ T cells sorted from blood, sampled in a trial of the OX40 agonist ivuxolimab. DNA for the CDR3: TGTGCCAGCAGTCCGAAGCCCCATAGCAATCAGCCCCAGCATTTT. Its protein is CASSPKPHSNQPQHF.